This record covers a single T cell receptor beta chain. Some clones are missing from TCRdb's copy, which holds only in-frame ones; the method was immunoSEQ multiplex PCR. Here the sample spans 100,000 or so clones, about three quarters being singletons. This CDR3 comprises 12 residues. V lost 8 bases and J lost 7, with 9 bases in between. The germline V gene encodes CDR1 MDHEN and CDR2 SYDVKM. The data derive from a study of blood T cell repertoires in COVID-19. The specimen sequenced was peripheral blood. This receptor was identified in a woman in her seventies with acute or convalescent COVID-19. The V gene is TRBV28, the J gene TRBJ1-6; unclear D gene. CDR3 DNA sequence: TGTGCCAGCCGACTGACCAATTCACCCCTCCACTTT. It is translated as CASRLTNSPLHF.